These T cell receptor beta chains were read from a single sample in a study of T cell repertoires in cytomegalovirus infection. TCRdb re-called the reads with MiXCR, one entry per CDR3 protein. The sample gives around 300,000 distinct CDR3 sequences, around 25% of which show up once; more than 11% is in the top ten. The sequencing input was PBMCs. The receptors come from a human donor in good health (CMV status not recorded). Some clones in this sample may be carry-over from other donors' samples. Both conserved end residues are part of each CDR3. D genes are given only for firm matches. Where a row states a size, it is once, few, many or the class of an expanded clone; other rows omit it.

size: many; D: NA; J: TRBJ1-4; V: TRBV6-1; DNA: TGTGCCAGCAGTTCAACCTTAGGAAAACTGTTTTTT; CDR3: CASSSTLGKLFF
size: NA; D: NA; J: TRBJ2-7; V: TRBV20-1; DNA: TGCAGTGCTAAAAAGGGTCTCCTAAGCGAGCAGTACTTC; CDR3: CSAKKGLLSEQYF
size: NA; D: NA; J: TRBJ2-2; V: TRBV6-2/TRBV6-3; DNA: TGTGCCAGCAGTCTCTCGATTGGGGAGCTGTTTTTT; CDR3: CASSLSIGELFF
size: few; D: NA; J: TRBJ2-6; V: TRBV11-2; DNA: TGTGCCAGCAGCCCGCGGACAGTGTCTGGGGCCAACGTCCTGACTTTC; CDR3: CASSPRTVSGANVLTF
size: many; D: NA; J: TRBJ2-7; V: TRBV7-2; DNA: TGTGCCAGCAGCCAAAGACCCGGAGAGCAGTACTTC; CDR3: CASSQRPGEQYF
size: NA; D: NA; J: TRBJ2-5; V: TRBV6-1; DNA: TGTGCCAGCAGGACCCGACTAGGCCGAGAGACCCAGTACTTC; CDR3: CASRTRLGRETQYF
size: many; D: TRBD1; J: TRBJ2-7; V: TRBV7-2; DNA: TGTGCCAGCGGCCGGACAGGGAGCGTTTACGAGCAGTACTTC; CDR3: CASGRTGSVYEQYF
size: NA; D: TRBD1; J: TRBJ1-4; V: TRBV9; DNA: TGTGCCAGCAGCCCCCGTAGGGGGACAGGGCAATCAACTAATGAAAAACTGTTTTTT; CDR3: CASSPRRGTGQSTNEKLFF
size: many; D: TRBD2; J: TRBJ2-3; V: TRBV6-5; DNA: TGTGCCAGCAGTTACTCGAAAGGACTAGCGGGCCTACAGTTTAGCACAGATACGCAGTATTTT; CDR3: CASSYSKGLAGLQFSTDTQYF
size: few; D: NA; J: TRBJ2-7; V: TRBV14; DNA: TGTGCCAGCAGCCCCCCGGGCAGTCGGAACGAGCAGTACTTC; CDR3: CASSPPGSRNEQYF
size: many; D: NA; J: TRBJ2-2; V: TRBV11-2; DNA: TGTGCCAGCAGCTTAGTGGACACCGGGGAGCTGTTTTTT; CDR3: CASSLVDTGELFF
size: many; D: TRBD1; J: TRBJ2-6; V: TRBV7-8; DNA: TGTGCCAGCAGCAAGGACAGGCCCTGGAGAGGGGCCAACGTCCTGACTTTC; CDR3: CASSKDRPWRGANVLTF
size: many; D: NA; J: TRBJ1-6; V: TRBV11-2; DNA: TGTGCCAGCAGACAACAGGGTGAGAATTCACCCCTCCACTTT; CDR3: CASRQQGENSPLHF
size: many; D: TRBD2; J: TRBJ2-3; V: TRBV6-1; DNA: TGTGCCAGCAGTCTAGCGGGAGTCATTAGTACGCAGTATTTT; CDR3: CASSLAGVISTQYF
size: NA; D: NA; J: TRBJ2-5; V: TRBV5-1; DNA: TGCGCCAGCAGCCCGTACCAGGGAGAAGAGACCCAGTACTTC; CDR3: CASSPYQGEETQYF
size: NA; D: NA; J: TRBJ2-1; V: TRBV7-2; DNA: TGTGCCAGCAGCACTCTAGTAGCACTCGGGAATGAGCAGTTCTTC; CDR3: CASSTLVALGNEQFF
size: many; D: NA; J: TRBJ1-1; V: TRBV28; DNA: TGTGCCAGCAGTTCCTTTTCAGAGGGGCCAGTGAACACTGAAGCTTTCTTT; CDR3: CASSSFSEGPVNTEAFF
size: few; D: TRBD1; J: TRBJ1-6; V: TRBV5-1; DNA: TGCGCCAGCAGCATATCCGGGACAGGGGGTTCACCCCTCCACTTT; CDR3: CASSISGTGGSPLHF
size: NA; D: TRBD1; J: TRBJ2-7; V: TRBV28; DNA: TGTGCCAGCAGCATCCAGGGGGCCTACGAGCAGTACTTC; CDR3: CASSIQGAYEQYF
size: few; D: NA; J: TRBJ2-7; V: TRBV25-1; DNA: TGTGCCAGCAGTGGCGGATGGTACGAGCAGTACTTC; CDR3: CASSGGWYEQYF
size: NA; D: NA; J: TRBJ2-7; V: TRBV28; DNA: TGTGCCAGCAGACCCCAGGGGTTCTACGAGCAGTACTTC; CDR3: CASRPQGFYEQYF
size: few; D: TRBD2; J: TRBJ2-1; V: TRBV9; DNA: TGTGCCAGCAGCGTGACTAGCGGGACCTACGACAATGAGCAGTTCTTC; CDR3: CASSVTSGTYDNEQFF
size: NA; D: NA; J: TRBJ1-2; V: TRBV2; DNA: TGTGCCAGCAGTGAAGCGCTTCGACTTTATGGCTACACCTTC; CDR3: CASSEALRLYGYTF
size: NA; D: NA; J: TRBJ2-7; V: TRBV28; DNA: TGTGCCAGCAGGGAGGGTGGGCGTAAGGAGCAGTACTTC; CDR3: CASREGGRKEQYF
size: many; D: TRBD1; J: TRBJ1-2; V: TRBV7-2; DNA: TGTGCCACTGCGGGACAGGGAACGAACTATGGCTACACCTTC; CDR3: CATAGQGTNYGYTF
size: NA; D: NA; J: TRBJ2-2; V: TRBV6-6; DNA: TGTGGGGTGGGGGAGGCGAACACCGGGGAGCTGTTTTTT; CDR3: CGVGEANTGELFF
size: few; D: NA; J: TRBJ1-2; V: TRBV4-1; DNA: TGCGCCAGCAGCCCTGGACCCTCCTATGGCTACACCTTC; CDR3: CASSPGPSYGYTF
size: NA; D: NA; J: TRBJ1-5; V: TRBV2; DNA: TGTGCCAGCAGGGGAGACAGGAGCAATCAGCCCCAGCATTTT; CDR3: CASRGDRSNQPQHF
size: few; D: NA; J: TRBJ1-3; V: TRBV29-1; DNA: TGCAGCGTTGAAGAGACGGCCTTGAGCTCTGGAAACACCATATATTTT; CDR3: CSVEETALSSGNTIYF
size: many; D: NA; J: TRBJ2-3; V: TRBV7-2; DNA: TGTGCCAGCAGCCAGGAGACTAGCACAGATACGCAGTATTTT; CDR3: CASSQETSTDTQYF
size: NA; D: NA; J: TRBJ2-1; V: TRBV15; DNA: TGTGCCACCAGCCCCGCTGGGGCTAGCGCCTACAATGAGCAGTTCTTC; CDR3: CATSPAGASAYNEQFF
size: NA; D: NA; J: TRBJ1-2; V: TRBV6-5; DNA: TGTGCCAGCAGACCGACCTGGGGGTATGGCTACACCTTC; CDR3: CASRPTWGYGYTF
size: many; D: NA; J: TRBJ1-5; V: TRBV7-9; DNA: TGTGCCAGCAGCTCAGACCAGGGAGATCAGCCCCAGCATTTT; CDR3: CASSSDQGDQPQHF
size: NA; D: NA; J: TRBJ2-1; V: TRBV18; DNA: TGTGCCAGCTCACCACGGGCGGGTGAGCAGTTCTTC; CDR3: CASSPRAGEQFF
size: few; D: TRBD2; J: TRBJ2-5; V: TRBV6-1; DNA: TGTGCCAGCAGTTACAGCGGCGGGAGAAGAGAGACCCAGTACTTC; CDR3: CASSYSGGRRETQYF
size: NA; D: NA; J: TRBJ2-7; V: TRBV2; DNA: TGTGCCAGCAGTGGTTTCAGGGGCTCGTACGCTGGGCAGTACTTC; CDR3: CASSGFRGSYAGQYF
size: many; D: NA; J: TRBJ1-4; V: TRBV7-2; DNA: TGTGCCAGCAGCTTAGGATCGGCTAATGAAAAACTGTTTTTT; CDR3: CASSLGSANEKLFF
size: many; D: NA; J: TRBJ1-1; V: TRBV7-3; DNA: TGTGCCAGCAGCTCCTACATGAACACTGAAGCTTTCTTT; CDR3: CASSSYMNTEAFF
size: NA; D: NA; J: TRBJ2-4; V: TRBV20-1; DNA: TGCAGTGCTCTGCTGCGGGACAGAAACATTCAGTACTTC; CDR3: CSALLRDRNIQYF
size: few; D: TRBD1; J: TRBJ2-5; V: TRBV11-2; DNA: TGTGCCAGCAGCTTAGTGGGACAGATTAGGGAGACCCAGTACTTC; CDR3: CASSLVGQIRETQYF
size: NA; D: TRBD1; J: TRBJ1-5; V: TRBV29-1; DNA: TGCAGCGTTGCGGGACAGGGCGGCAATCAGCCCCAGCATTTT; CDR3: CSVAGQGGNQPQHF
size: few; D: NA; J: TRBJ2-2; V: TRBV5-6; DNA: TGTGCCAGCAGTCTGGTTTCCGGGGAGCTGTTTTTT; CDR3: CASSLVSGELFF
size: NA; D: TRBD2; J: TRBJ2-3; V: TRBV29-1; DNA: TGCAGCGTTGTTATCCTAGCGGGAGCAGATACGCAGTATTTT; CDR3: CSVVILAGADTQYF
size: few; D: NA; J: TRBJ2-7; V: TRBV20-1; DNA: TGCAGTGCGGGGGGGACAGCCTACGAGCAGTACTTC; CDR3: CSAGGTAYEQYF
size: NA; D: NA; J: TRBJ1-5; V: TRBV29-1; DNA: TGCAGCGTGGCGGGGAACGTTAATCAGCCCCAGCATTTT; CDR3: CSVAGNVNQPQHF
size: many; D: NA; J: TRBJ2-1; V: TRBV7-9; DNA: TGTGCCAGCAGCGAGGACATTGATGGGGAGCAGTTCTTC; CDR3: CASSEDIDGEQFF
size: many; D: NA; J: TRBJ2-5; V: TRBV11-3; DNA: TGTGCCAGCAGCCCGGGGCCTGAAGAGACCCAGTACTTC; CDR3: CASSPGPEETQYF
size: NA; D: TRBD1; J: TRBJ1-1; V: TRBV5-6; DNA: TGTGCCAGCAGCAGGCTCGGACAGGGGAACACTGAAGCTTTCTTT; CDR3: CASSRLGQGNTEAFF
size: NA; D: NA; J: TRBJ2-7; V: TRBV6-2/TRBV6-3; DNA: TGTGCCAGCAGTTACGATAGAGTGGGAGTCGGGTACGAGCAGTACTTC; CDR3: CASSYDRVGVGYEQYF
size: many; D: NA; J: TRBJ1-1; V: TRBV7-2; DNA: TGTGCCAGCAGCTTAACGGGACATAGCACTGAAGCTTTCTTT; CDR3: CASSLTGHSTEAFF
size: many; D: TRBD2; J: TRBJ2-7; V: TRBV20-1; DNA: TGCAGTGCTAGAGAACCCCCAGCGGGAGGGCCGAGCGAGCAGTACTTC; CDR3: CSAREPPAGGPSEQYF
size: NA; D: TRBD2; J: TRBJ2-7; V: TRBV10-1; DNA: TGCGCCATCCATCCACACGAAGCGGGAGGGCGACTCAAGCAGTACTTC; CDR3: CAIHPHEAGGRLKQYF
size: many; D: NA; J: TRBJ1-6; V: TRBV10-3; DNA: TGTGCCATCAGTGGAAACAGGGACGCGAATTCACCCCTCCACTTT; CDR3: CAISGNRDANSPLHF
size: NA; D: TRBD2; J: TRBJ2-3; V: TRBV6-2/TRBV6-3; DNA: TGTGCCAGCAGGCGGGAGGGCATGAGCACAGATACGCAGTATTTT; CDR3: CASRREGMSTDTQYF
size: many; D: TRBD2; J: TRBJ2-5; V: TRBV11-1; DNA: TGTGCCAGCAGTCGACTAGCGGGAGGACAGACCCAGTACTTC; CDR3: CASSRLAGGQTQYF